Shown below are 19 T cell receptor beta chains from a single sample sequenced in a study of Tregs in tolerant kidney transplant recipients. After 6 days with irradiated graft donor PBMCs, CFSE-labeled recipient PBMCs were FACS-sorted. The method was immunoSEQ multiplex PCR; TCRdb's version includes in-frame clones alone and lacks a portion of them. The sample holds about 15,000 clones, about half seen once. The antigens for these receptors are not known. Sequenced here: CD4+ T cells from blood cultured with allogeneic cells, sampled before the transplant. The receptor set was obtained from a human patient who received a combined kidney and bone marrow transplant.

V and J are TRBV27 and TRBJ1-1; 9 bases are a match to TRBD1. Trimming took 2 bases from V and 8 from J; bases not matched to a gene: 6. The CDR3 is 14 amino acids. Germline V gene lookup returns CDR1 MNHEY and CDR2 SMNVEV (reference sequence). The CDR3 sequence is CASSLGTGLHEAFF. CDR3 DNA sequence: TGTGCCAGCAGTTTAGGGACAGGGCTCCACGAAGCTTTCTTT.

This clone was seen only a few times. J is TRBJ2-1 and V is TRBV7-3; TRBD2 matches 8 bases. After removal of 5 bases from V and 6 bases from J, the junction contained 6 bases not matched to a gene. Looked up from germline, CDR1 is SGHTA and CDR2 is FQGTGA. The CDR3 loop spans 14 amino acids. CDR3 DNA sequence: TGTGCCAGCAGCCCGGGAGGGCCGCTCAATGAGCAGTTCTTC. Its translation: CASSPGGPLNEQFF.

V gene TRBV5-4 combines with J gene TRBJ1-3, with no clear D. From germline, CDR1 is SGHNT and CDR2 YYREEE (reference sequence). The CDR3 has 17 amino acids. V was trimmed by 0 bases and J by 0 bases, leaving 13 bases between them. CDR3 in DNA: TGTGCCAGCAGCTTGGCGGGTCTTCCCTTCTCTGGAAACACCATATATTTT. Encoded protein: CASSLAGLPFSGNTIYF.

The rearrangement links TRBV18 to TRBJ1-5; 9 nucleotides match TRBD1. The CDR3 extends over 14 amino acids. Unmatched junction bases numbered 5, after V lost 3 bases and J lost 8 bases. Germline V lookup: CDR1 KGHSH, CDR2 LQKENI. As DNA, the CDR3 is TGTGCCAGCTCACCGTCCCGGGACAGGGAGCCCCAGCATTTT. The encoded protein is CASSPSRDREPQHF.

This chain uses TRBV11-2 with TRBJ2-1; 9 nucleotides line up with TRBD2. Trimming removed 5 bases from V and 6 bases from J; junction bases left unmatched: 8. This CDR3 contains 15 residues. CDR1 and CDR2 from the germline V gene are SGHAT and FQNNGV. The CDR3 loop reads CASSPGAGGFNEQFF. The CDR3 nucleotides read TGTGCCAGCAGCCCGGGAGCGGGAGGCTTCAATGAGCAGTTCTTC.

The chain recombines TRBV7-2 with TRBJ2-2, with TRBD2 matching 8 bases. Trimming took 3 bases from V and 6 from J; bases not matched to a gene: 6. CDR1 and CDR2 from the germline V gene are SGHTA and FQGNSA. This CDR3 spans 15 amino acids. The CDR3 coding sequence is TGTGCCAGCAGCTTGAGAGCGGGAGAGCCCGGGGAGCTGTTTTTT. This encodes CASSLRAGEPGELFF.

The chain links TRBV5-6 to TRBJ1-1; D remains unclear. Germline-derived CDR1 and CDR2 are SGHDT and YYEEEE. The CDR3 spans 14 residues. Trimming shortened V by 1 base and J by 2 bases, and 9 bases separated the two germline ends. The CDR3 loop reads CASSLYSLNTEAFF. The CDR3 DNA follows: TGTGCCAGCAGCTTGTACAGCTTAAACACTGAAGCTTTCTTT. The full variable domain, in which reference TRBV5-6 and TRBJ1-1 provide the parts outside the CDR3, is DAGVTQSPTHLIKTRGQQVTLRCSPKSGHDTVSWYQQALGQGPQFIFQYYEEEERQRGNFPDRFSGHQFPNYSSELNVNALLLGDSALYLCASSLYSLNTEAFFGQGTRLTVV.

The V call is TRBV7-9, the J call TRBJ2-5; D is uncertain. This CDR3 contains 14 residues. Looked up from germline, CDR1 is SEHNR and CDR2 is FQNEAQ (reference sequence). Trimming cost V 0 bases and J 9 bases, with 14 bases left between them. DNA of the CDR3: TGTGCCAGCAGCTTAGCGGGCTCCTCGAAGGCCCAGTACTTC. Protein sequence: CASSLAGSSKAQYF.

The genes are TRBV15 and TRBJ2-7; perhaps TRBD1 as D (6 bases). In germline, CDR1 is LNHNV, CDR2 YYDKDF (reference sequence). The CDR3 is 16 residues long. V lost 0 bases and J 0 bases, leaving 12 bases between the germline ends. Here the CDR3 reads CATSRDLTGISYEQYF. In DNA, the CDR3 is TGTGCCACCAGCAGAGACCTGACAGGTATCTCCTACGAGCAGTACTTC.

A few counts support this clone. The chain carries TRBV4-2 and TRBJ2-1, with TRBD2 matching over 11 bases. Trimming removed 2 bases from V and 8 bases from J; junction bases left unmatched: 5. This CDR3 contains 15 residues. Germline CDR1 is LGHNA and CDR2 is YNFKEQ. The CDR3 loop reads CASSQTSGRDYEQFF. The CDR3 region has the DNA TGTGCCAGCAGCCAAACTAGCGGGAGAGACTATGAGCAGTTCTTC.

This chain joins TRBV5-4 and TRBJ1-2; TRBD1 matches at 8 bases. CDR3 length: 15 residues. The J segment lost 5 bases and the V segment lost 4 bases, leaving 10 bases of the junction unmatched. Germline CDR1 SGHNT, CDR2 YYREEE (reference sequence). CDR3: CASSVGTGGIYGYTF. The CDR3 DNA is TGTGCCAGCAGCGTTGGGACAGGAGGTATTTATGGCTACACCTTC.

This clone was picked up one time. This rearrangement joins TRBV7-2 to TRBJ2-1; a weak D match, TRBD2 (6 bases). The V end lost 7 bases, the J end lost 6 bases, and 16 bases lay between the germline ends. Germline V gene sequence: CDR1 SGHTA, CDR2 FQGNSA. This CDR3 has 14 residues. The CDR3: CASISGLGSNEQFF. The CDR3 DNA follows: TGTGCCAGCATTTCGGGACTCGGAAGCAATGAGCAGTTCTTC.

This clone was seen a single time. The CDR3 spells CASSYGATRFEQFF. CDR3 nucleotides: TGTGCCAGCAGTTACGGGGCGACTAGATTTGAGCAGTTCTTC. The chain uses TRBV6-5 and TRBJ2-1; the D gene is possibly TRBD2 (6 bases). Germline CDR1 and CDR2: MNHEY and SVGAGI. Trimming pared 2 bases from V and 9 bases from J, leaving 14 bases between. This CDR3 region has 14 residues.

The CDR3 protein is CASSSRLAGKVDTQYF. The CDR3 nucleotides are TGCGCCAGCAGCTCTAGGCTAGCGGGGAAGGTAGATACGCAGTATTTT. This chain connects TRBV5-1 to TRBJ2-3, with 9 bases lining up with TRBD2. The CDR3 contains 16 residues. The germline gives CDR1 SGHRS, CDR2 YFSETQ. V was pared by 3 bases and J by 5 bases, with 10 bases of the junction left unmatched.

The chain employs TRBV7-9 and TRBJ2-5; 9 positions match TRBD1. The J call could be wrong; TRBJ2-7 is a better fit for the DNA end. CDR3 length equals 13 residues. The germline gives CDR1 SEHNR, CDR2 FQNEAQ (reference sequence). The CDR3, as DNA: TGTGCCGCTTCTTCGGGACAGGGTTACGAGCAGTACTTC. Its protein product is CAASSGQGYEQYF.

A few counts support this clone. This sequence joins TRBV21-1 and TRBJ2-3; the listed D gene, TRBD1, was not tested against the DNA. TRBV21-1 represents a pseudogene. This CDR3 is 16 amino acids long. CDR3: CASSKTRTGLTDTQYF. The DNA for the CDR3 is TGTGCCAGCAGCAAAACCAGGACAGGGCTGACAGATACGCAGTATTTT.

With respect to this clone: Germline and junction disagree at one end, which may indicate a read error. The CDR3 here is CASSPSSYYNGQFF. The DNA for the CDR3 is TGTGCCAGCAGCCCTTCGTCATATTACAATGGGCAGTTCTTC. This rearrangement joins TRBV5-4 to TRBJ2-1; no clear D gene. CDR1 SGHNT and CDR2 YYREEE come from the germline V gene (reference sequence). The CDR3 totals 14 residues.

In nucleotides, the CDR3 is TGTGCCACCGGGACTAGCGGTCTATACGAGCAGTACTTC. Amino acids: CATGTSGLYEQYF. The chain is built from TRBV10-3 and TRBJ2-7; 11 nucleotides match TRBD2. J gave up 4 bases and V 10 bases, and 6 bases lay outside the gene matches. There are 13 residues in the CDR3. Germline assignment: CDR1 ENHRY and CDR2 SYGVKD.

This chain joins TRBV7-9 and TRBJ2-5; 9 bases match TRBD2. The CDR3 consists of 14 residues. Germline V lookup: CDR1 SEHNR, CDR2 FQNEAQ (reference sequence). The trim removed 3 bases at V and 5 bases at J, leaving 4 bases unmatched. In nucleotides, the CDR3 is TGTGCCAGCAGCTTCCGCGGGGGGGTTGAGACCCAGTACTTC. Its translation: CASSFRGGVETQYF.